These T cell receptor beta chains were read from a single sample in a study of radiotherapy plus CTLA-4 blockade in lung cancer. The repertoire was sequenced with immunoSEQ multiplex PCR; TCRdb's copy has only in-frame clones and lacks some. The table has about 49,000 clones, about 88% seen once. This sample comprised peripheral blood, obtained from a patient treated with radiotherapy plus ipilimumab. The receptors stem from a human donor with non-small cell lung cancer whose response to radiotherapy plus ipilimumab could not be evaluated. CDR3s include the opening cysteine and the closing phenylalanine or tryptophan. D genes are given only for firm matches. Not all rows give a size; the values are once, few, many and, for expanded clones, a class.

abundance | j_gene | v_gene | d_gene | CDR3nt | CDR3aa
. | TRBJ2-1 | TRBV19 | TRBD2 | TGTGCCACCCTAGCTAGCGGGAACGACAATGAGCAGTTCTTC | CATLASGNDNEQFF
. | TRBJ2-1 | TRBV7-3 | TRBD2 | TGTGCCAGCAGCTCGACTAGCGGGACCTTGTACAATGAGCAGTTCTTC | CASSSTSGTLYNEQFF
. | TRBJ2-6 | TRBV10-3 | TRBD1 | TGTGCCATCAGTGGGGTCGTGACAGGGTCTGGGGCCAACGTCCTGACTTTC | CAISGVVTGSGANVLTF
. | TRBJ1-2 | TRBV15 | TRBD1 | TGTGCCACCAGCGTCCGGGACAGGGGGCAGAATGGCTACACCTTC | CATSVRDRGQNGYTF
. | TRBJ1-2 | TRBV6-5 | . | TGTGCCAGCAGTTCCAGACCGGGGGAAGGCTACACCTTC | CASSSRPGEGYTF
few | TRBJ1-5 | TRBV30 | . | TGTGCCTGGAGTGTACTGAGTAGCAATCAGCCCCAGCATTTT | CAWSVLSSNQPQHF
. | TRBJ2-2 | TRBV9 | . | TGTGCCAGCAGCGTGAGTGGGGGCACGCTGAACACCGGGGAGCTGTTTTTT | CASSVSGGTLNTGELFF
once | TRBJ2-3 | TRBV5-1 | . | TGCGCCAGCAGCGAGGGGGGGGCAGATACGCAGTATTTT | CASSEGGADTQYF
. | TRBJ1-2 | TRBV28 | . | TGTGCCAGCAGTTCGCCCGACAGCTATGGCTACACCTTC | CASSSPDSYGYTF
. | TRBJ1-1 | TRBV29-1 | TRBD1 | TGCAGCGTGAACGACAGGGGACCGAACACTGAAGCTTTCTTT | CSVNDRGPNTEAFF
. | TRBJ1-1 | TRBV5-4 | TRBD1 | TGTGCCAGCAGCTCCGGACGCAACAGGGGGCGGGGGAACACTGAAGCTTTCTTT | CASSSGRNRGRGNTEAFF
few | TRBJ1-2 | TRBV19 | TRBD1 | TGTGCCAGTAAACCGGGACAGGTGGGGGGCTATGGCTACACCTTC | CASKPGQVGGYGYTF
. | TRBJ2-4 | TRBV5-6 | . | TGTGCCAGCAGCCCCGACTTTTCAAACATTCAGTACTTC | CASSPDFSNIQYF
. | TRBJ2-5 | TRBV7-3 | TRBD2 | TGTGCCAGCAGCCGCGGGGGGGGAGAGACCCAGTACTTC | CASSRGGGETQYF
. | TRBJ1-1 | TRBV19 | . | TGTGCCAGTAGTATAGTCGGCAGGGGAGCTGAAGCTTTCTTT | CASSIVGRGAEAFF
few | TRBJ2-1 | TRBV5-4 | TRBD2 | TGTGCCAGCAGCCCGCGACTAGCGTATAACAATGAGCAGTTCTTC | CASSPRLAYNNEQFF
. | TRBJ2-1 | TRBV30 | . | TGTGCCTGCTCACTCTTGGCGGGATCCTACAATGAGCAGTTCTTC | CACSLLAGSYNEQFF
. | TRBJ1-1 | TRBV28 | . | TGTGCCAGCAGGCCCCGGGAGGGAGGGACTGAAGCTTTCTTT | CASRPREGGTEAFF
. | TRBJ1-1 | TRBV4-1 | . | TGCGCCAGCAGCCAAGAAAAACAGGCCGGACGAGCTTTCTTT | CASSQEKQAGRAFF
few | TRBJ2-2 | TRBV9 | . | TGTGCCAGCAGCGTTAACAGTTGGAACACCGGGGAGCTGTTTTTT | CASSVNSWNTGELFF
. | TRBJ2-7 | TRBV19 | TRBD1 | TGTGCCAGTAGTCCACGAACAGGGGGCTCTATGTACGAGCAGTACTTC | CASSPRTGGSMYEQYF
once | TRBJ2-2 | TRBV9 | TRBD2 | TGTGCCAGCAGCGAGGGTACTAGCGGGGCTGGGGAGCTGTTTTTT | CASSEGTSGAGELFF
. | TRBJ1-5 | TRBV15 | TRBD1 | TGTGCCACCAGCAGAGAACGTACAGGGGGCTATAGCAATCAGCCCCAGCATTTT | CATSRERTGGYSNQPQHF
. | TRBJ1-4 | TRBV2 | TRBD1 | TGTGCCAGCAGGGGGAGGACAGGCTCAAATGAAAAACTGTTTTTT | CASRGRTGSNEKLFF
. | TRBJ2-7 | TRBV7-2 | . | TGTGCCAGCAGCTCGGTCGGGTCTGCGTCCTACGAGCAGTACTTC | CASSSVGSASYEQYF